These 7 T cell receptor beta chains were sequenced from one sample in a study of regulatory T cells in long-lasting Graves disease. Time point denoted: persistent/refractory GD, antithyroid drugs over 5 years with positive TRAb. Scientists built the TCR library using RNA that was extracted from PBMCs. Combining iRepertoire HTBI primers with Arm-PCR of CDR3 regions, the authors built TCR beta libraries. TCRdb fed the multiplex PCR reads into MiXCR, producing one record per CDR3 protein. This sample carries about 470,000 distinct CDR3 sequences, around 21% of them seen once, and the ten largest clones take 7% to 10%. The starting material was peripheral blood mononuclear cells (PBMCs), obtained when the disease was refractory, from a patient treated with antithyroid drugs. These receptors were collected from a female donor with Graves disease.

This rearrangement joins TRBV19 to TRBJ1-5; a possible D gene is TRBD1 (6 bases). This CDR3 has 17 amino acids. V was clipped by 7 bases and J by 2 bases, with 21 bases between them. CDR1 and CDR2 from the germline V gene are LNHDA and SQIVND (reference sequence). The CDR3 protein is CASNGVRGAPGNQPQHF. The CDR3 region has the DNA TGTGCCAGTAATGGGGTTAGGGGGGCGCCGGGCAATCAGCCCCAGCATTTT.

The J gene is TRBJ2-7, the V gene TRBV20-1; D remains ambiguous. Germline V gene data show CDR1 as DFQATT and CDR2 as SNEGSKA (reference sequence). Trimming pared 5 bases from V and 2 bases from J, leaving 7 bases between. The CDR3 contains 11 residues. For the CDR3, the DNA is TGCAGTGCTTCTCTGACCTACGAGCAGTACTTC. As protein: CSASLTYEQYF.

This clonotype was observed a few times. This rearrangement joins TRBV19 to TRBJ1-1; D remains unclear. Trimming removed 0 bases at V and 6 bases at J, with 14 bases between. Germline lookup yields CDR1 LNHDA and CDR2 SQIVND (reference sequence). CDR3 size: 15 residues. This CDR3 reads CASSIDAGGSPEAFF. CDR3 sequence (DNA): TGTGCCAGTAGTATAGATGCCGGCGGCTCCCCTGAAGCTTTCTTT.

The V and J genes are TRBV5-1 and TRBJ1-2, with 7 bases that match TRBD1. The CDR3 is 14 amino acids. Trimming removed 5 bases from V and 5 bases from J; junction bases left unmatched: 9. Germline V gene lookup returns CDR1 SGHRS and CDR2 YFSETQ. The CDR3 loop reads CASRQEGQSYGYTF. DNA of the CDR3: TGCGCCAGCAGACAAGAGGGACAGTCGTATGGCTACACCTTC.

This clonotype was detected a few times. CDR3 amino acids: CASSPKTFGTSEIMQETQYF. The CDR3 DNA follows: TGTGCCAGCAGCCCTAAAACTTTCGGGACTAGCGAGATAATGCAAGAGACCCAGTACTTC. This chain links TRBV14 with TRBJ2-5; 10 bases fit TRBD2. With V trimmed by 4 bases and J by 2 bases, 19 bases remained unmatched. The CDR3 has 20 residues. Germline V gene lookup returns CDR1 SGHDN and CDR2 FVKESK.

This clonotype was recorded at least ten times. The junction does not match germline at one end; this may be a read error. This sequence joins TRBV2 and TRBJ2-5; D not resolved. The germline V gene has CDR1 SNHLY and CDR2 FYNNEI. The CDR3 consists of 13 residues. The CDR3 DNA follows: TGTGCCAGCGGTGAGGCTTCCCGGCCCACCCAGTACTTC. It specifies CASGEASRPTQYF.

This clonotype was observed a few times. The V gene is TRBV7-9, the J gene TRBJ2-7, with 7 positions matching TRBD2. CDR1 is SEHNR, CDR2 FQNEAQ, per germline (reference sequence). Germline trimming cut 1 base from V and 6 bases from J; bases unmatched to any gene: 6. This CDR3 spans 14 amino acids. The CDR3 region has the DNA TGTGCCAGCAGCTTAGACAGGACTAGATCCGAGCAGTACTTC. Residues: CASSLDRTRSEQYF.